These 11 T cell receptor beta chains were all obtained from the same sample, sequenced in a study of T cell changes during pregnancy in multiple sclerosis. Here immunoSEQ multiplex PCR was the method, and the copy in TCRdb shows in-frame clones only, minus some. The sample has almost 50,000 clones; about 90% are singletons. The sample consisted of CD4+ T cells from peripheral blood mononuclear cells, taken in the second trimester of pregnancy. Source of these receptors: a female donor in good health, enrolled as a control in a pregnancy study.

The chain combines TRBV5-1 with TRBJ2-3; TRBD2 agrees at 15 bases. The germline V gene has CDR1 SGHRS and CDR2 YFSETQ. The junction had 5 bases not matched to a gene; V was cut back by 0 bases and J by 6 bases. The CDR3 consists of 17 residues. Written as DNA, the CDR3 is TGCGCCAGCAGCTTGGTCGGGACTAGCGGGGGGCAGGATACGCAGTATTTT. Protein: CASSLVGTSGGQDTQYF. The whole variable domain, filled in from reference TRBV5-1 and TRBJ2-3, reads KAGVTQTPRYLIKTRGQQVTLSCSPISGHRSVSWYQQTPGQGLQFLFEYFSETQRNKGNFPGRFSGRQFSNSRSEMNVSTLELGDSALYLCASSLVGTSGGQDTQYFGPGTRLTVL.

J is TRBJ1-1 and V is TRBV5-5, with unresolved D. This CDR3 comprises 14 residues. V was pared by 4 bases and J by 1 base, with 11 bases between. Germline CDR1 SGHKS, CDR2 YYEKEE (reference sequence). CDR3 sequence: CASSRKTENTEAFF. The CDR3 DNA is TGTGCCAGCAGCCGAAAAACAGAGAACACTGAAGCTTTCTTT.

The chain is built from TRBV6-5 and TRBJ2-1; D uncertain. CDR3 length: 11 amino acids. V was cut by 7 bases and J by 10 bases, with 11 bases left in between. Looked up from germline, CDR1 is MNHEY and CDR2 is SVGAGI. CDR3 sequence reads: CASKSGAEQFF. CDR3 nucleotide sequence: TGTGCCAGCAAATCCGGAGCGGAGCAGTTCTTC.

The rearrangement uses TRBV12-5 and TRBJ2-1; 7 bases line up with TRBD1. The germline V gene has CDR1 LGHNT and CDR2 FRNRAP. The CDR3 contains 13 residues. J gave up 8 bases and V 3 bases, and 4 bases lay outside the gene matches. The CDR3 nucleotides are TGTGCTAGTGGTTTAGGTGACAGGGATGAGCAGTTCTTC. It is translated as CASGLGDRDEQFF.

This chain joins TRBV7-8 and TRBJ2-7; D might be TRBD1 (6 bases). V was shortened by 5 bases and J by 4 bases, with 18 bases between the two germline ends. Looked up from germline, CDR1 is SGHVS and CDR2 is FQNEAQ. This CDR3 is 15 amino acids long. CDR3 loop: CASSPARQVRYEQYF. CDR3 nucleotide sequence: TGTGCCAGCAGCCCGGCCCGACAGGTAAGGTACGAGCAGTACTTC. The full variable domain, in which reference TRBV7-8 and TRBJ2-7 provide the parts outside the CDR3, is GAGVSQSPRYKVAKRGQDVALRCDPISGHVSLFWYQQALGQGPEFLTYFQNEAQLDKSGLPSDRFFAERPEGSVSTLKIQRTQQEDSAVYLCASSPARQVRYEQYFGPGTRLTVT.

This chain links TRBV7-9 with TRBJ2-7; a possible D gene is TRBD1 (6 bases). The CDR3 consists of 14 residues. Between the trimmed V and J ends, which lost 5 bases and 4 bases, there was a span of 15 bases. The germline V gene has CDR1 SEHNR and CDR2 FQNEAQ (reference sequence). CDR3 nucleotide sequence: TGTGCCAGCAGCCTAGGACAGCTACCTTACGAGCAGTACTTC. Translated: CASSLGQLPYEQYF.

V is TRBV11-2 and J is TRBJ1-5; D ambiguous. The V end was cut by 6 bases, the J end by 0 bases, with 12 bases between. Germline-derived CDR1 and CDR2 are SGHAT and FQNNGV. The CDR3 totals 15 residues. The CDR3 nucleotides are TGTGCCAGCAGTCATGACATTTATAGCAATCAGCCCCAGCATTTT. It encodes CASSHDIYSNQPQHF.

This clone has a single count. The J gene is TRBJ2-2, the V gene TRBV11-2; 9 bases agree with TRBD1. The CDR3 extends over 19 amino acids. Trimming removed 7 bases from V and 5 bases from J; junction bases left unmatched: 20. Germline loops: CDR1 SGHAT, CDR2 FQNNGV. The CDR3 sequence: CASTLTIPSGTGLTGELFF. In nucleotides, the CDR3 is TGTGCCAGCACCCTGACAATCCCCTCCGGGACAGGGTTGACCGGGGAGCTGTTTTTT.

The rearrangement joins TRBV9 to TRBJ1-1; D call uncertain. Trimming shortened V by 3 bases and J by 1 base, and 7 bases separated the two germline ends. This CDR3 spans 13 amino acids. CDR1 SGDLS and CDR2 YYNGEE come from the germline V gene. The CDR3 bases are TGTGCCAGCAGCGGGGCAGCGAACACTGAAGCTTTCTTT. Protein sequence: CASSGAANTEAFF. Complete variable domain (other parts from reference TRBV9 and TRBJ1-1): DSGVTQTPKHLITATGQRVTLRCSPRSGDLSVYWYQQSLDQGLQFLIQYYNGEERAKGNILERFSAQQFPDLHSELNLSSLELGDSALYFCASSGAANTEAFFGQGTRLTVV.

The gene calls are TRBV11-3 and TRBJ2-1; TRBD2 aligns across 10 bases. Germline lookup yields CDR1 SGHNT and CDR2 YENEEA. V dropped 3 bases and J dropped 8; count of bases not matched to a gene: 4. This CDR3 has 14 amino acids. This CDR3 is CASSFGLAVDEQFF. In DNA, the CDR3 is TGTGCCAGCAGCTTTGGACTAGCGGTCGATGAGCAGTTCTTC. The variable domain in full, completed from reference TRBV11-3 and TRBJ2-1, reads EAGVVQSPRYKIIEKKQPVAFWCNPISGHNTLYWYLQNLGQGPELLIRYENEEAVDDSQLPKDRFSAERLKGVDSTLKIQPAELGDSAVYLCASSFGLAVDEQFFGPGTRLTVL.

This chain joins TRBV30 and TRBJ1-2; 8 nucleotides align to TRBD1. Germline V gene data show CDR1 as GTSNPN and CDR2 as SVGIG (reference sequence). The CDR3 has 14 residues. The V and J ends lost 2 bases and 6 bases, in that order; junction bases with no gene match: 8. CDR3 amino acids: CAWSPRTGRNGYTF. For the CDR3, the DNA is TGTGCCTGGAGTCCCCGGACAGGGAGGAATGGCTACACCTTC.